This T cell receptor beta chain is from a study of blood T cell repertoires in COVID-19. V lost 6 bases and J lost 1, with 9 bases in between. The CDR3 contains 13 residues. Germline CDR1 is LNHDA and CDR2 is SQIVND (reference sequence). Per the authors' pipeline: Estimation of nucleated cell counts relied on the amplification of reference gene primers. Clones were read by immunoSEQ multiplex PCR, and TCRdb kept only the in-frame ones, dropping some. Clone size and V and J calls were adopted from that table, with D and trimming inferred from the DNA. The sample includes about 200,000 clones, roughly 80% seen only once; the top ten take roughly 7%.

Sequenced sample: peripheral blood. V and J are TRBV19 and TRBJ1-1; D remains unclear. The sequence was collected from a woman older than 75 with COVID-19, enrolled during active disease. CDR3 in amino acids: CASSDTPNTEAFF. The CDR3 nucleotides read TGTGCCAGTAGCGATACACCGAACACTGAAGCTTTCTTT.